Shown below are 26 T cell receptor beta chains from a single sample sequenced in a study of metastatic and nonmetastatic thyroid tumors. TCRdb re-processed the PCR reads through MiXCR. The sample lists about 48,000 clones, 22% occurring once. No patient received treatment before thyroid surgery. Sequencing was done on a sample of blood. The receptor set was obtained from a male donor with papillary thyroid cancer or a benign thyroid nodule (not recorded which). Some clones in this sample may be carry-over from other donors' samples.

The V gene is TRBV19, the J gene TRBJ2-7; D might be TRBD1 (7 bases). The V gene's germline CDR1 is LNHDA and CDR2 SQIVND (reference sequence). The CDR3 has 14 residues. V was shortened by 1 base and J by 6 bases, with 13 bases between the two germline ends. CDR3 loop: CASSIVNRGGEQYF. DNA for the CDR3: TGTGCCAGTAGTATAGTAAACAGGGGAGGCGAGCAGTACTTC.

The genes are TRBV9 and TRBJ1-6; a possible D gene is TRBD1 (6 bases). The CDR3 spans 16 residues. Trimming removed 3 bases from V and 8 bases from J, with 18 bases in between. Germline V gives CDR1 SGDLS, CDR2 YYNGEE. The CDR3 is CASSAPAGVEDSPLHF. CDR3 bases: TGTGCCAGCAGCGCACCGGCAGGGGTTGAGGATTCACCCCTCCACTTT.

V usage is TRBV12-3 or TRBV12-4 and J usage is TRBJ2-7; D is unclear. Trimming shortened V by 4 bases and J by 3 bases, and 13 bases separated the two germline ends. The CDR3 loop spans 14 amino acids. In nucleotides, the CDR3 is TGTGCCAGCAGTTGGAGTGGACCGAACTACGAGCAGTACTTC. It encodes CASSWSGPNYEQYF.

This clone was recorded many times. For the CDR3, the DNA is TGTGCCAGCAGCCCACAATCAGGGGTGGAGGGCACTGAAGCTTTCTTT. This sequence encodes CASSPQSGVEGTEAFF. J is TRBJ1-1 and V is TRBV9, with D maybe TRBD1 (6 bases). Trimming shortened V by 4 bases and J by 4 bases, and 20 bases separated the two germline ends. The CDR3 loop spans 16 amino acids. Germline CDR1 is SGDLS and CDR2 is YYNGEE.

The genes are TRBV4-1 and TRBJ2-7; D tentatively reads TRBD1 or TRBD2 (6 bases each). The CDR3 contains 14 residues. Trimming cost V 2 bases and J 7 bases, with 15 bases left between them. Germline-derived CDR1 and CDR2 are MGHRA and YSYEKL. As DNA, the CDR3 is TGCGCCAGCAGCCAACCCGTAGGGGGGAGGGAGCAGTACTTC. This gives the protein CASSQPVGGREQYF.

This clone has at least ten counts. The chain recombines TRBV2 with TRBJ2-1; tentatively, D is TRBD1 or TRBD2 (5 bases each). With 3 bases removed from V and 6 bases from J, the gap between germline ends came to 12 bases. Germline lookup yields CDR1 SNHLY and CDR2 FYNNEI. This CDR3 contains 14 residues. The CDR3 here is CASSEGEPINEQFF. The CDR3 region has the DNA TGTGCCAGCAGTGAGGGGGAGCCGATCAATGAGCAGTTCTTC.

The table lists this clone with many counts. V usage is TRBV6-4 and J usage is TRBJ2-3; TRBD1 matches 7 bases. Per germline, CDR1 MRHNA and CDR2 SNTAGT. This CDR3 has 14 residues. V shed 0 bases, J shed 4 bases, and the junction held 1 base outside the gene matches. This CDR3 is CASSDSTGPDTQYF. CDR3 nucleotides: TGTGCCAGCAGTGACTCGACAGGGCCAGATACGCAGTATTTT.

This clone showed up many times. The chain uses TRBV11-2 and TRBJ2-3; TRBD1 agrees at 10 bases. CDR1 is SGHAT, CDR2 FQNNGV, per germline. The CDR3 length is 20 residues. The ends lost 0 bases at V and 0 bases at J; junction bases unmatched: 12. The CDR3 loop is CASSLENRPRDRGSTDTQYF. CDR3 sequence (DNA): TGTGCCAGCAGCTTAGAAAATCGCCCCCGGGACAGGGGTAGCACAGATACGCAGTATTTT. The full variable domain, completed using reference TRBV11-2 and TRBJ2-3, is EAGVAQSPRYKIIEKRQSVAFWCNPISGHATLYWYQQILGQGPKLLIQFQNNGVVDDSQLPKDRFSAERLKGVDSTLKIQPAKLEDSAVYLCASSLENRPRDRGSTDTQYFGPGTRLTVL.

The chain combines TRBV6-5 with TRBJ2-3; D is possibly TRBD1 (9 bases). Germline CDR1 and CDR2: MNHEY and SVGAGI. This CDR3 has 18 residues. With 4 bases removed from V and 2 bases from J, the gap between germline ends came to 22 bases. CDR3 protein: CASSSRGGGQGLTDTQYF. The DNA for the CDR3 is TGTGCCAGCAGTTCCCGGGGGGGTGGACAGGGGCTCACAGATACGCAGTATTTT.

This clone occurred many times. The rearrangement uses TRBV5-6 and TRBJ1-6; D gene unclear. This CDR3 region has 16 residues. Trimming pared 1 base from V and 9 bases from J, leaving 17 bases between. Germline lookup yields CDR1 SGHDT and CDR2 YYEEEE. The CDR3 region is CASSLNGLFPISPLHF. In DNA form, the CDR3 reads TGTGCCAGCAGCTTGAACGGGCTTTTCCCTATTTCACCCCTCCACTTT.

This clone has just a few counts. A much larger clone is a single base away; this may be a read error. Distinct nucleotide sequences in the sample also encode this CDR3. The chain employs TRBV9 and TRBJ2-7; 8 bases are a match to TRBD2. The CDR3 runs 14 residues. J gave up 4 bases and V 3 bases, and 6 bases lay outside the gene matches. From germline, CDR1 is SGDLS and CDR2 YYNGEE. The CDR3 reads CASSAGQRGYEQYF. Written as DNA, the CDR3 is TGTGCCAGCAGCGCAGGGCAGCGGGGGTACGAGCAGTACTTC.

This clone has more than one count but fewer than ten. This rearrangement joins TRBV28 to TRBJ1-3; D is possibly TRBD1 (5 bases). The CDR3 length is 13 residues. V shed 10 bases and J shed 8 bases, with 18 bases lying between them. Germline V gene lookup returns CDR1 MDHEN and CDR2 SYDVKM. Here the CDR3 DNA reads TGTGCCATCATCCCCACCCTGGGGGACACCATATATTTT. As protein: CAIIPTLGDTIYF.

This clone was detected many times. A much larger clonotype is one base distant, so this may be a read error. The V call is TRBV10-2, the J call TRBJ2-5; tentatively, D is TRBD2 (7 bases). CDR1 and CDR2 (germline): WSHSY, SAAADI. Trimming cost V 3 bases and J 2 bases, with 16 bases left between them. This CDR3 is 16 amino acids long. The DNA for the CDR3 is TGCGCCAGCAGTGAACGGGGGGCCGGGGTACAAGAGACCCAGTACTTC. Its translation is CASSERGAGVQETQYF.

This clone was seen a handful of times. The chain carries TRBV6-1 and TRBJ1-5, with D perhaps matching TRBD1 (5 bases). The germline V and J ends were trimmed by 6 bases and 0 bases, with 12 bases remaining between them. CDR1 and CDR2 from the germline V gene are MNHNS and SASEGT. CDR3 length: 15 residues. DNA of the CDR3: TGTGCCAGCAGATTCGGACACCTTAGCAATCAGCCCCAGCATTTT. Translating it yields CASRFGHLSNQPQHF.

This clone has only a few counts. The gene calls are TRBV6-1 and TRBJ2-1; possible D gene TRBD2, 5 bases. This CDR3 comprises 14 residues. V lost 6 bases to trimming and J lost 7 bases, with 16 bases between them. Germline assignment: CDR1 MNHNS and CDR2 SASEGT. The CDR3 here is CASRVSYGGNEQFF. CDR3 nucleotide sequence: TGTGCCAGCAGAGTGTCATATGGCGGGAATGAGCAGTTCTTC.

This clone has just one count. This sequence joins TRBV5-6 and TRBJ1-1; possible D gene TRBD1, 6 bases. The CDR3 sequence is 15 residues long. Trimming took 6 bases from V and 6 from J, leaving 21 bases between them. The V gene's germline CDR1 is SGHDT and CDR2 YYEEEE. The CDR3 sequence is CASIFNRAPLPEAFF. CDR3 coding DNA: TGTGCCAGCATCTTTAACAGGGCCCCGTTGCCTGAAGCTTTCTTT.

This clone was counted at least ten times. The genes are TRBV11-1 and TRBJ1-2, with D possibly TRBD1 on 6 matching bases. Per germline, CDR1 SGHAT and CDR2 FQDESV (reference sequence). The ends were cut back, 3 bases at V and 4 bases at J, with 18 bases in the middle. This CDR3 has 16 residues. CDR3 residues: CASSFRGSTGSYGYTF. Here the CDR3 DNA reads TGTGCCAGCAGCTTCCGCGGGTCCACAGGGTCCTATGGCTACACCTTC.

This clone was counted ten times or more. V and J are TRBV29-1 and TRBJ2-3; the match to TRBD2 covers 9 bases. CDR3 size: 16 residues. The J segment lost 0 bases and the V segment lost 7 bases, leaving 11 bases of the junction unmatched. CDR1 is SQVTM, CDR2 ANQGSEA, per germline. The CDR3 DNA follows: TGCAGCGCCCCCTTAAAGACTAGCGGAAGCACAGATACGCAGTATTTT. This translates into CSAPLKTSGSTDTQYF.

The chain recombines TRBV29-1 with TRBJ2-7; D possibly corresponds to TRBD1 (6 bases). Per the germline V gene, CDR1 is SQVTM and CDR2 is ANQGSEA. V was pared by 3 bases and J by 6 bases, with 15 bases between. The CDR3 has 13 residues. CDR3 coding DNA: TGCAGCGTTGAGCTAGGGGGATTCGGCGAGCAGTACTTC. Protein product: CSVELGGFGEQYF.

The sample holds many counts of this clone. This CDR3 is CASSVASSTEQYF. In nucleotides, the CDR3 is TGTGCCAGCAGCGTAGCTTCGTCGACTGAGCAGTACTTC. The chain uses TRBV9 and TRBJ2-7, with D unclear. CDR3 length equals 13 residues. Trimming removed 0 bases from V and 7 bases from J, with 11 bases in between. CDR1 and CDR2 from the germline V gene are SGDLS and YYNGEE.

V usage is TRBV11-2 and J usage is TRBJ2-1; 11 bases align to TRBD2. Trimming took 7 bases from V and 5 from J; bases not matched to a gene: 7. There are 15 residues in the CDR3. Germline CDR1 reads SGHAT; CDR2 reads FQNNGV. CDR3 sequence (DNA): TGTGCCAGCACCGAGCCGGGACTAGCGGACAATGAGCAGTTCTTC. Translated, it gives CASTEPGLADNEQFF.

At least ten counts were recorded for this clone. The same CDR3 can be traced to other DNA sequences in this sample. The V and J genes are TRBV27 and TRBJ2-7, with 7 bases matching TRBD2. Trimming cost V 6 bases and J 3 bases; bases outside gene matches: 5. This CDR3 is 13 amino acids long. From germline, CDR1 is MNHEY and CDR2 SMNVEV (reference sequence). The CDR3 coding sequence is TGTGCCAGCAGCCGGGACTACAACTACGAGCAGTACTTC. This encodes CASSRDYNYEQYF.

The chain recombines TRBV6-1 with TRBJ1-1; 7 positions agree with TRBD1. Germline CDR1 MNHNS, CDR2 SASEGT. Trimming cost V 4 bases and J 6 bases; bases outside gene matches: 5. The CDR3 loop spans 13 amino acids. CDR3 residues: CASSAVRGAEAFF. The CDR3, as DNA: TGTGCCAGCAGTGCCGTCAGGGGGGCTGAAGCTTTCTTT.

Remarks on this clone: The junction differs from germline at one of its ends, possibly a read error. The rearrangement joins TRBV6-9 to TRBJ2-1; D unclear. Germline V gene lookup returns CDR1 MNHGY and CDR2 SVAAGI. CDR3 length: 15 amino acids. The CDR3 DNA reads TGCGCCAGCAGTAAGGGCAGCAGCTCCTACAATGAGCAGTTCTTC. This encodes CASSKGSSSYNEQFF.

This clone was seen repeatedly, ten times or more. This sequence may be a read error, since a much larger clone differs from it by one base. DNA for the CDR3: TGTGCCAGCGGCTCTAGGACTAGCGTTTCCTACAATGAGCAGTTCTTC. Translation: CASGSRTSVSYNEQFF. This rearrangement joins TRBV11-2 to TRBJ2-1, with 9 bases fitting TRBD2. CDR1 and CDR2 (germline): SGHAT, FQNNGV. V was pared by 8 bases and J by 1 base, with 9 bases of the junction left unmatched. The CDR3 is 16 residues long.

V is TRBV20-1 and J is TRBJ2-7; TRBD1 aligns across 7 bases. Germline CDR1 and CDR2: DFQATT and SNEGSKA (reference sequence). With 6 bases clipped from V and 1 base from J, the junction kept 3 bases outside the gene matches. The CDR3 loop spans 12 amino acids. The CDR3 sequence: CSARQGSYEQYF. CDR3 nucleotides: TGCAGTGCCCGACAGGGATCCTACGAGCAGTACTTC.